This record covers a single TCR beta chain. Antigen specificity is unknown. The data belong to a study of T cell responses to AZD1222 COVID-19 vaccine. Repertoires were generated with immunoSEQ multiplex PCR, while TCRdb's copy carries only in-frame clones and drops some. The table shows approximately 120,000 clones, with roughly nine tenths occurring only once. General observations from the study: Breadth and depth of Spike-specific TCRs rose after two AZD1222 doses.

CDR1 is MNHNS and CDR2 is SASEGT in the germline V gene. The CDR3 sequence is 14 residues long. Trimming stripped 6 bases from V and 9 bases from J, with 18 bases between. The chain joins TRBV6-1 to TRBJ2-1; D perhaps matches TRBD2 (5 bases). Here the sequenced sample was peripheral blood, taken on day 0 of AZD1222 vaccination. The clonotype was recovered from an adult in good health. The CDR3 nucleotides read TGTGCCAGCAGCGGCAGGAGGCTACCCGGTGAGCAGTTCTTC. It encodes CASSGRRLPGEQFF.